This record concerns one T cell receptor (beta chain) sequence. The assay was immunoSEQ multiplex PCR, and TCRdb's table has in-frame clones only and misses some. Among about 74,000 clones, about four fifths were seen once, and the ten largest hold less than 15%. This record comes from a study of blood T cell repertoires in COVID-19. This CDR3 has 13 amino acids. Germline V gene data show CDR1 as ENHRY and CDR2 as SYGVKD. V was trimmed by 6 bases and J by 0 bases, leaving 8 bases between them. The TCR originated in a human donor in a cohort sampled during active COVID-19. The chain recombines TRBV10-3 with TRBJ1-1; D unclear. Specimen: peripheral blood. The CDR3 is CAIRPGMNTEAFF. CDR3 nucleotide sequence: TGTGCCATCAGACCGGGAATGAACACTGAAGCTTTCTTT.